A selection of T cell receptor beta chains follows, all from one sample in a study of cytomegalovirus exposure and HLA in healthy donors. TCRdb's table, derived via immunoSEQ multiplex PCR, lists solely in-frame clones and lacks some. This table has about 200,000 clones, 65% to 90% appearing once. Sequenced: PBMCs. The receptors shown here come from a woman aged 25 to 39 in good health and CMV-seropositive. Both conserved end residues are part of each CDR3. The order of the fields is CDR3 protein, D gene, J gene, V gene. The D gene is left open where the match is weak.

CASSIAGGRASETQYF,TRBD2,TRBJ2-5,TRBV19
CASSETPSNQPQHF,NA,TRBJ1-5,TRBV6-1
CASRYRAGEINQETQYF,TRBD2,TRBJ2-5,TRBV5-1
CASSFAGIAGNEQFF,NA,TRBJ2-1,TRBV5-1
CASSPTPGGYGYTF,NA,TRBJ1-2,TRBV28
CASSRLAEATGSVF,NA,TRBJ1-2,TRBV6-6
CASSLGTSGRLSYNEQFF,TRBD2,TRBJ2-1,TRBV27
CASRDRASGNTIYF,TRBD1,TRBJ1-3,TRBV5-1
CASSLAYSGNTIYF,NA,TRBJ1-3,TRBV11-2
CASSLRQGASTEAFF,TRBD1,TRBJ1-1,TRBV5-1
CASSRQFTPLNTEAFF,NA,TRBJ1-1,TRBV13
CASSDEGRRQVEAFF,NA,TRBJ1-1,TRBV6-1
CASTATGDYLYEQYF,NA,TRBJ2-7,TRBV28
CATSREGGRAETQYF,TRBD2,TRBJ2-5,TRBV15
CASSSVVNGYTF,NA,TRBJ1-2,TRBV6-5
CASSPLREGPYEQYF,TRBD2,TRBJ2-7,TRBV7-2
CASRWAEGTEAFF,NA,TRBJ1-1,TRBV7-2
CASSTAATNTEAFF,NA,TRBJ1-1,TRBV6-1
CASTVGTIPYEQYF,TRBD2,TRBJ2-7,TRBV5-6
CASSPRGSGETQYF,TRBD1,TRBJ2-5,TRBV7-3
CASSGGIGSYNEQFF,NA,TRBJ2-1,TRBV2
CASQGRTSGTPLYNEQFF,TRBD2,TRBJ2-1,TRBV2
CASSLLTSAQETQYF,TRBD2,TRBJ2-5,TRBV28
CASSVALGLAGHTDTQYF,TRBD2,TRBJ2-3,TRBV9
CASSPGQGSPGIRPYEQYF,NA,TRBJ2-7,TRBV5-5
CASSESTGSRTEAFF,NA,TRBJ1-1,TRBV2
CASSSGTPRHYEQYF,TRBD2,TRBJ2-7,TRBV5-4
CSVGRTSYEQYF,NA,TRBJ2-7,TRBV29-1
CASAPVWDSSYEQYF,TRBD1,TRBJ2-7,TRBV6-5